Listed below are T cell receptor beta chains from one sample, sequenced in a study of T cell responses to AZD1222 COVID-19 vaccine. Method: immunoSEQ multiplex PCR; TCRdb's copy keeps in-frame clones and lacks some. This table has 170,000 or so clones, approximately 95% appearing once. Sequences were derived from peripheral blood, sampled 28 days after the second dose of the MenACWY control vaccine. The receptors stem from an adult who received the MenACWY meningococcal vaccine as a control. Both conserved end residues are part of each CDR3. Fields, in order: V gene, J gene, D gene, clone size, CDR3 protein, CDR3 DNA. A D gene is named only where the DNA matches it firmly. The size entry is marked missing in some rows and otherwise reads once, few, many or a size class.

>TRBV7-2|TRBJ2-3|-|once
CASSSFTDTQYF
TGTGCCAGCAGCTCGTTCACAGATACGCAGTATTTT
>TRBV7-6|TRBJ1-2|TRBD1|once
CASSTSTGNGYTF
TGTGCCAGCAGCACCTCGACAGGGAATGGCTACACCTTC
>TRBV19|TRBJ2-7|-|-
CASSISHGSTSKYF
TGTGCCAGTAGTATAAGTCACGGGTCTACGAGCAAGTACTTC
>TRBV5-6|TRBJ1-2|-|few
CASSLGTSHYGYTF
TGTGCCAGCAGCTTAGGCACCTCCCACTATGGCTACACCTTC
>TRBV3-1/TRBV3-2|TRBJ2-2|TRBD1|-
CASSQEQGRVTGELFF
TGTGCCAGCAGCCAAGAACAGGGGCGGGTGACCGGGGAGCTGTTTTTT
>TRBV7-9|TRBJ2-2|-|-
CASSPLQGGYTGELFF
TGTGCCAGCAGCCCCCTGCAGGGGGGCTACACCGGGGAGCTGTTTTTT
>TRBV7-9|TRBJ1-1|-|-
CASTTGREAFF
TGTGCCAGCACCACGGGACGGGAAGCTTTCTTT
>TRBV2|TRBJ1-6|-|-
CASSEQGKSPLHF
TGTGCCAGCAGTGAACAGGGCAAGTCACCCCTCCACTTT
>TRBV5-1|TRBJ2-1|TRBD1|-
CASSPGTAVLDEQFF
TGCGCCAGCAGCCCAGGGACAGCCGTACTCGATGAGCAGTTCTTC
>TRBV5-1|TRBJ2-1|TRBD1|-
CASSLVPGQVNNEQFF
TGCGCCAGCAGCTTGGTTCCGGGACAGGTTAACAATGAGCAGTTCTTC
>TRBV24-1|TRBJ1-5|TRBD1|-
CATRTGAYSNQPQHF
TGTGCCACCAGAACAGGGGCGTATAGCAATCAGCCCCAGCATTTT
>TRBV18|TRBJ1-1|TRBD1|once
CASSPGTENTEAFF
TGTGCCAGCTCACCTGGGACAGAGAACACTGAAGCTTTCTTT
>TRBV11-2|TRBJ1-1|-|-
CASSQPGSRTNTEAFF
TGTGCCAGCAGCCAACCAGGGTCCAGGACGAACACTGAAGCTTTCTTT
>TRBV20-1|TRBJ1-2|-|-
CSARPTSGYTF
TGCAGTGCCAGACCGACGAGTGGCTACACCTTC
>TRBV4-3|TRBJ1-3|-|-
CASSQAQTGDTIYF
TGCGCCAGCAGCCAAGCCCAAACGGGGGACACCATATATTTT
>TRBV3-1/TRBV3-2|TRBJ1-1|-|-
CASSQGRQNTEAFF
TGTGCCAGCAGCCAAGGTCGACAAAACACTGAAGCTTTCTTT
>TRBV2|TRBJ2-7|TRBD1|-
CASRGTGTGLKKYF
TGTGCCAGCAGGGGGACAGGAACGGGACTGAAAAAGTACTTC
>TRBV6-1|TRBJ1-5|-|once
CASSEGQDNQPQHF
TGTGCCAGCAGTGAAGGACAGGACAATCAGCCCCAGCATTTT
>TRBV6-5|TRBJ2-2|-|-
CASRRSTDTGELFF
TGTGCCAGCAGAAGGTCAACGGACACCGGGGAGCTGTTTTTT
>TRBV30|TRBJ2-5|-|-
CAWSRGGETQYF
TGTGCCTGGAGCCGGGGTGGGGAGACCCAGTACTTC
>TRBV6-1|TRBJ1-1|-|-
CASSEIPEAEAFF
TGTGCCAGCAGTGAAATACCGGAGGCTGAAGCTTTCTTT
>TRBV19|TRBJ2-6|TRBD1|-
CASTRGQISSGANVLTF
TGTGCCAGTACACGGGGACAGATATCCTCTGGGGCCAACGTCCTGACTTTC
>TRBV5-1|TRBJ2-3|-|once
CASRIGTDTQYF
TGCGCCAGCAGGATTGGGACAGATACGCAGTATTTT
>TRBV5-4|TRBJ2-7|TRBD2|-
CASSSRRGAGDEQYF
TGTGCCAGCAGTAGCCGGCGGGGGGCCGGAGACGAGCAGTACTTC
>TRBV6-6|TRBJ1-3|-|-
CASSYSQGTGNTIYF
TGTGCCAGCAGTTACTCGCAGGGGACGGGAAACACCATATATTTT